The T cell receptor beta chain described here comes from a study of a mutant IDH1 vaccine in newly diagnosed glioma. Clones were sequenced by immunoSEQ multiplex PCR, and TCRdb holds only the in-frame ones, with some missing. The table records under 25,000 clones, roughly 93% of them present only once. Time point of the sample: baseline, week 1 (first vaccination visit). Sample treatment: pre-vaccination baseline after standard-of-care therapy. V was shortened by 0 bases and J by 3 bases, with 3 bases between the two germline ends. This CDR3 has 13 amino acids. Per germline, CDR1 SGHDN and CDR2 FVKESK.

The J gene is TRBJ2-1, the V gene TRBV14; D is unresolved. This receptor was identified in a man aged 35-49 years with glioma. Sequenced material: PBMCs, taken from a glioma patient treated with radiotherapy, temozolomide or both. This CDR3 is CASSQDYYNEQFF. DNA of the CDR3: TGTGCCAGCAGCCAAGATTACTACAATGAGCAGTTCTTC.